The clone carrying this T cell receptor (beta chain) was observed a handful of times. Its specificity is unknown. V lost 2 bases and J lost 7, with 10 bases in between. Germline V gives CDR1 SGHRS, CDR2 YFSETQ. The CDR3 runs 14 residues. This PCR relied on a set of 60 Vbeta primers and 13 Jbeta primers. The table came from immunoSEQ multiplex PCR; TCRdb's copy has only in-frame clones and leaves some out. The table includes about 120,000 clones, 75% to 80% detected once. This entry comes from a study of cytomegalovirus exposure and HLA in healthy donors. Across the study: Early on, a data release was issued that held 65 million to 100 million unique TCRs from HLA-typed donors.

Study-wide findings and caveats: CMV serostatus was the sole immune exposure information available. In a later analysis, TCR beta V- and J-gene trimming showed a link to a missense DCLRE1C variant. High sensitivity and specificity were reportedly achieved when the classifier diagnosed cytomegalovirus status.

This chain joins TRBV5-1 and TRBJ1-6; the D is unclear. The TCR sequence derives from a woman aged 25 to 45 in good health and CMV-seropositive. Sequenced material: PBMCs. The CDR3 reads CASSLGSVNSPLHF. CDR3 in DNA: TGCGCCAGCAGCTTAGGGAGTGTCAATTCACCCCTCCACTTT. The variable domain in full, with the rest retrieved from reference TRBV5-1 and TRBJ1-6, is KAGVTQTPRYLIKTRGQQVTLSCSPISGHRSVSWYQQTPGQGLQFLFEYFSETQRNKGNFPGRFSGRQFSNSRSEMNVSTLELGDSALYLCASSLGSVNSPLHFGNGTRLTVT.